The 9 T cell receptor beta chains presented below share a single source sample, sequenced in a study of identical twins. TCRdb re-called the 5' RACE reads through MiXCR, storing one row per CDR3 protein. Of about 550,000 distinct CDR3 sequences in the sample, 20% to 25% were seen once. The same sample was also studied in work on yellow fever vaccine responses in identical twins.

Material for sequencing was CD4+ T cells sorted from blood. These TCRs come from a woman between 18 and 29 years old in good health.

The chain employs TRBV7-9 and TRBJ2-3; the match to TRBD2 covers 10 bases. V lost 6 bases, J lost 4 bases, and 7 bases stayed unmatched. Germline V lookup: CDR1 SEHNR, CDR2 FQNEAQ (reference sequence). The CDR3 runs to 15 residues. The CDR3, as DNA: TGTGCCAGCAGACAAGCGGGGGGGCCGTCAGATACGCAGTATTTT. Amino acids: CASRQAGGPSDTQYF.

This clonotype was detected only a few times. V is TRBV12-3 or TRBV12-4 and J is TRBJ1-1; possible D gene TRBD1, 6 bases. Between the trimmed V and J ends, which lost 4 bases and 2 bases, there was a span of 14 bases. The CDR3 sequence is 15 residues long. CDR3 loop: CASSWAGALNTEAFF. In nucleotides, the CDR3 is TGTGCCAGCAGTTGGGCAGGGGCTTTAAACACTGAAGCTTTCTTT.

The DNA of the CDR3 is TGTGCCAGCAGTCCAGCGGGACTATGGGAGACCCAGTACTTC. Translating it yields CASSPAGLWETQYF. The J gene is TRBJ2-5, the V gene TRBV2, with TRBD2 identical over 7 bases. J gave up 5 bases and V 5 bases, and 8 bases lay outside the gene matches. The germline V gene has CDR1 SNHLY and CDR2 FYNNEI. CDR3 size: 14 residues. Full variable domain (rest looked up from reference TRBV2 and TRBJ2-5): EPEVTQTPSHQVTQMGQEVILRCVPISNHLYFYWYRQILGQKVEFLVSFYNNEISEKSEIFDDQFSVERPDGSNFTLKIRSTKLEDSAMYFCASSPAGLWETQYFGPGTRLLVL.

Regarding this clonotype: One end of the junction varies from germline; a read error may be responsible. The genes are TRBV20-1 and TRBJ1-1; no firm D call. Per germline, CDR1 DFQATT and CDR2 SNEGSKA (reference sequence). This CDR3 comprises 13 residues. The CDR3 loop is CSAKKPPNTEVFF. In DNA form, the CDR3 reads TGCAGTGCTAAGAAACCGCCGAACACTGAAGTTTTCTTT.

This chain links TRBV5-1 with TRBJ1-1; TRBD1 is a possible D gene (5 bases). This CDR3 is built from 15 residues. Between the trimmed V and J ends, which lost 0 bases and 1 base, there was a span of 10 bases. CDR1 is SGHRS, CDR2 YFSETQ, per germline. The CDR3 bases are TGCGCCAGCAGCTTGGGAGACAGTCGGAACACTGAAGCTTTCTTT. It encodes CASSLGDSRNTEAFF.

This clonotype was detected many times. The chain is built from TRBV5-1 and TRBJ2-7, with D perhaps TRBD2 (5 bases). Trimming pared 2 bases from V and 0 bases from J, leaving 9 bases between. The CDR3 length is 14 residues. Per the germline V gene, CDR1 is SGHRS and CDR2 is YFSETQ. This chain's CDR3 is CASSLSGSSYEQYF. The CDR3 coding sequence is TGCGCCAGCAGCTTAAGCGGTTCCTCCTACGAGCAGTACTTC.

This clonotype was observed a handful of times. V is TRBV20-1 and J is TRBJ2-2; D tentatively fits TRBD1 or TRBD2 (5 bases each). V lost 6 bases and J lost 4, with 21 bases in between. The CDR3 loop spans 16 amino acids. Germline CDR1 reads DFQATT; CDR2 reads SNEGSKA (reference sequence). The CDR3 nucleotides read TGCAGTGCCGTATCAATCCGGGGCGAAGGCACCGGGGAGCTGTTTTTT. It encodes CSAVSIRGEGTGELFF.

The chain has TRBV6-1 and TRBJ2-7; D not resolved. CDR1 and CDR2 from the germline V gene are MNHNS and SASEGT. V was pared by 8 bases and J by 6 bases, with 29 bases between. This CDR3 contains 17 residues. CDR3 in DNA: TGTGCCAGCTCATCCGGGCCGGTGAAGGGTTGGGCCTTCGAGCAGTACTTC. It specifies CASSSGPVKGWAFEQYF.

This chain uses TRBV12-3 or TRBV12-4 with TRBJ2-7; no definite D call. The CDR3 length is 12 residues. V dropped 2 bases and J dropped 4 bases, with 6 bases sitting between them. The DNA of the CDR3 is TGTGCCAGCAGTTTATCGCAATACGAGCAGTACTTC. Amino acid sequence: CASSLSQYEQYF.